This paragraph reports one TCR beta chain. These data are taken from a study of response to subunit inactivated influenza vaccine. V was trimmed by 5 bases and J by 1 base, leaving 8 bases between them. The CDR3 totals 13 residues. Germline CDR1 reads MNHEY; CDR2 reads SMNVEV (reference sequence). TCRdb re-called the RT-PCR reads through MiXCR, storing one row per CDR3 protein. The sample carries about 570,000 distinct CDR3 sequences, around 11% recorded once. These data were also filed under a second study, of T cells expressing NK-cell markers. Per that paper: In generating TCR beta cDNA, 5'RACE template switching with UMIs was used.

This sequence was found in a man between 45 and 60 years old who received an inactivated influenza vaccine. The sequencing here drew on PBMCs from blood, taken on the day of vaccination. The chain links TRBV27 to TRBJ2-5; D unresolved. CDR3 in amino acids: CASSARSQETQYF. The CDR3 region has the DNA TGTGCCAGCAGTGCCCGGTCCCAAGAGACCCAGTACTTC.